This T cell receptor (beta chain) was found in a study of monozygotic twins with inflammatory bowel disease (dated by TCRdb to about 2019). Study-level background: The full study comprised 30 or so monozygotic twin pairs: nine German pairs (four IBD-concordant, five IBD-discordant) and 19 IBD-discordant Danish pairs. Each individual had, on average, about 151 000 unique TCRalpha sequences and 181 000 unique TCRbeta sequences available for analysis. Within discordant pairs, disease-associated traits were sought mainly by comparing IBD patients with their genetically identical healthy co-twins.

Libraries were built with 5' RACE. For each TCR library, approximately 3.5 ug of total RNA was used. For each sample, cDNA was synthesized in eight separate reactions using SMARTScribe reverse transcriptase. During cDNA synthesis, unique molecular identifiers containing a 6-nucleotide sample barcode were introduced by template switching. TCRalpha and TCRbeta cDNA was amplified in two nested PCRs of around 15 and 10 cycles, and bead purification was carried out after each PCR. Before amplification, cDNA was treated with uracil DNA-glycosylase and purified using the QIAquick PCR purification kit. The second PCR added Illumina TruSeq-compatible adapters along with sample-specific barcodes. Library quality and concentration were checked on TapeStation and Qubit, and libraries were pooled at 5 to 6.5 ng each. The pooled libraries were sequenced with 2 x 100 bp reads and custom sequencing primers on an Illumina HiSeq2500 single-index Rapid Run. As for the authors' bioinformatics: UMI-based consensus assembly with MiGEC version 1.2.6 was used to correct PCR and sequencing errors. MiXCR version 2.1.1 was used for V(D)J alignment, clonotype assembly and CDR3 extraction. To normalise gene usage, clonotype sharing and MAIT/NKT TCR abundance, the analysis used the top 1000, 10 000 and 20 000 clonotypes per sample. After downsampling to 27 000 UMIs, diversity was calculated as the inverse Simpson index using the vegan R package. Statistical testing used paired Mann-Whitney U tests on the discordant twin pairs and applied Benjamini-Hochberg correction for multiple testing. TCRdb reprocessed the reads; each CDR3 protein sequence makes one entry, and DNA is unavailable. The V and J calls were determined by TCRdb, not by the authors. The sample's clone listing holds about 210,000 distinct CDR3 sequences. 1.5% to 2% of the sample rests with the top ten.

Broad study findings and their caveats: No difference in repertoire similarity was observed between concordant and discordant twins, possibly owing to limited statistical power. Different T cell subtypes could not be distinguished in the analysis. IBD patients had lower TCRbeta repertoire diversity, measured by the inverse Simpson index, than their healthy co-twins. Because patients received different immunosuppressive treatments, the repertoires may have picked up extra background noise and variability between individuals. No single strong signal or clonotype linked to IBD turned up in the results, so the idea that one exists was not supported. IBD patients shared fewer clonotypes with other individuals than healthy twins did, most markedly in patients showing signs of disease activity.

About this clonotype: Its antigen remains unidentified.

The germline V gene encodes CDR1 SQVTM and CDR2 ANQGSEA. The CDR3 holds 14 amino acids from the cysteine to the phenylalanine. The protein alone is recorded here. From each donor, a roughly 2.5 ml peripheral blood sample was drawn into PAXgene tubes and stored at -80 degrees C. Without T cell sorting, total RNA was isolated from whole blood using the PAXgene blood miRNA kit on an automated QIAcube. Deep TCRalpha and TCRbeta repertoire profiling with unique molecular barcoding was performed on peripheral blood of monozygotic twin pairs concordant or discordant for inflammatory bowel disease. Smoking habits were recorded for all twin pairs, and each individual was classified as a current, former or never smoker.

Sequencing used blood. The chain couples TRBV29-1 to TRBJ2-7. The sequence was collected from a human donor with ulcerative colitis or Crohn's disease, or a healthy co-twin of an affected twin (not recorded which). The CDR3 is CSVESQVGSYEQYF.